The present entry profiles one T cell receptor (beta chain) with its context. The protocol was immunoSEQ multiplex PCR, while the TCRdb copy is restricted to in-frame clones and leaves out a portion. Among around 60,000 clones listed, about 92% were seen once. This sample is drawn from a study of T cell changes during pregnancy in multiple sclerosis. V shed 8 bases and J 1 base; nucleotides not matched to a gene: 1. The CDR3 is 13 residues long. Looked up from germline, CDR1 is SGHTA and CDR2 is FQGNSA. The genes are TRBV7-2 and TRBJ2-7; 11 bases map to TRBD2. This specimen was peripheral blood, taken after pregnancy. This TCR was recovered from a female donor with multiple sclerosis, enrolled in a pregnancy study. The CDR3 bases are TGTGCCAGCCGACTAGCGGGATCCTACGAGCAGTACTTC. As protein: CASRLAGSYEQYF.